The 5 T cell receptor beta chains in this list originate from one sample, sequenced in a study of molecular identifiers for immune sequencing clone quantification. Each CDR3 protein is one row after TCRdb ran MiXCR on the PCR reads. The sample has tens of thousands of distinct CDR3 sequences, around 20% seen once. Input material: naive CD8+ T cells from blood, with Jurkat cell RNA spiked in. Described subset: FACS-sorted CD8+CD4-CCR7+CD45RA+ naive T cells. These receptors were collected from a human donor in good health. Some libraries in this study had Jurkat cell RNA spiked in.

This clonotype came up a few times. J is TRBJ1-1 and V is TRBV29-1, with a possible D match to TRBD1 (5 bases). The CDR3 is 11 amino acids. V was pared by 6 bases and J by 7 bases, with 12 bases between. Germline loops: CDR1 SQVTM, CDR2 ANQGSEA. The CDR3 sequence: CSVLTADEAFF. CDR3 nucleotides: TGCAGCGTCCTGACAGCGGATGAAGCTTTCTTT.

This clonotype was seen repeatedly, ten times or more. The V and J genes are TRBV13 and TRBJ2-7; D might be TRBD2 (6 bases). V was trimmed by 7 bases and J by 6 bases, leaving 16 bases between them. This CDR3 region has 13 residues. Germline V CDR1 and CDR2: PRHDT, FYEKMQ (reference sequence). CDR3: CASTPGPGGEQYF. The CDR3 nucleotides are TGTGCCAGCACCCCCGGGCCCGGGGGCGAGCAGTACTTC.

Many counts were recorded for this clonotype. This chain links TRBV6-6 with TRBJ2-1; 10 bases align to TRBD1. Germline loops: CDR1 MNHNY, CDR2 SVGAGI (reference sequence). This CDR3 region has 19 residues. V lost 5 bases, J lost 4 bases, and 17 bases stayed unmatched. The CDR3 loop is CASSLYTGTGAGKYNEQFF. The CDR3 region has the DNA TGTGCCAGCAGTCTCTACACCGGGACAGGGGCCGGGAAGTACAATGAGCAGTTCTTC.

This clonotype was detected ten times or more. The chain carries TRBV28 and TRBJ2-1; 14 bases match TRBD2. Germline CDR1 MDHEN, CDR2 SYDVKM. V shed 2 bases, J shed 9 bases, and the junction held 6 bases outside the gene matches. This CDR3 spans 16 amino acids. CDR3 in amino acids: CASSLRTSGGSGEQFF. Written as DNA, the CDR3 is TGTGCCAGCAGTTTACGGACTAGCGGGGGGTCCGGTGAGCAGTTCTTC.

The table lists this clonotype with many counts. V gene TRBV5-4 combines with J gene TRBJ2-5, with D unresolved. The CDR3 spans 14 residues. V lost 0 bases, J lost 1 base, and 7 bases lay in between. The germline CDR1 and CDR2 sequences are SGHNT and YYREEE (reference sequence). The CDR3, as DNA: TGTGCCAGCAGCTTGGCCCCGGTCCAAGAGACCCAGTACTTC. It encodes CASSLAPVQETQYF. Full variable domain (outside the CDR3, taken from reference TRBV5-4 and TRBJ2-5): ETGVTQSPTHLIKTRGQQVTLRCSSQSGHNTVSWYQQALGQGPQFIFQYYREEENGRGNFPPRFSGLQFPNYSSELNVNALELDDSALYLCASSLAPVQETQYFGPGTRLLVL.